This TCR beta chain was sequenced in a study of neoadjuvant anti-PD-1 for oral cavity cancer. Time point specified: after neoadjuvant nivolumab, at surgical resection. Most PBMC samples had 480 ng input DNA in six replicates. Profiling relied on immunoSEQ multiplex PCR, and the TCRdb table lists in-frame clones only, not all of them. The sample includes some 70,000 clones, around 83% of them seen just once. Trimming left V 10 bases short and J 5 bases short, with 17 bases between. This CDR3 has 13 amino acids. Per the germline V gene, CDR1 is SGHDN and CDR2 is FVKESK. This specimen was PBMCs, taken after nivolumab (anti-PD-1) treatment. V is TRBV14 and J is TRBJ2-5; D might be TRBD1 (5 bases). The TCR sequence derives from a person between 40 and 79 years old with oral cavity squamous cell carcinoma. The CDR3 loop reads CATNRFQGETQYF. The CDR3 DNA reads TGTGCCACCAACAGGTTCCAAGGGGAGACCCAGTACTTC.